This T cell receptor beta chain was identified during a study of beta chain features in type 1 diabetes. Looking at the study overall: Across every sample, 107,917,701 sorted cells were examined in total. Study-wide results and caveats: Within each of all four CD4+ subsets, Type 1 diabetes patients had TCRB CDR3s that were moderately but significantly shorter. Insertion counts at VDJ junctions were lower in type 1 diabetes patients, who also showed more deletions there.

Reverse transcribing all isolated RNA meant expressed TCRB transcripts were sequenced. Clones were read by immunoSEQ multiplex PCR, and TCRdb kept only the in-frame ones, dropping some. The sample holds roughly 180,000 clones, approximately 7.8% seen once. It was one heparinised blood draw, averaging around 100 mL, that each donor gave. Using CD45RO/CCR7/CD25/CD127/CD95/CD27, CD4+ naive, central memory, regulatory and stem cell-like memory cells were sorted. Germline V gene lookup returns CDR1 SGHTA and CDR2 FQGTGA. After removal of 4 bases from V and 4 bases from J, the junction contained 6 bases not matched to a gene. The CDR3 spans 14 residues. This clone has a handful of counts. Its specificity is not known.

Sequenced: central memory CD4+ T cells from blood. This chain uses TRBV7-3 with TRBJ2-5; 7 bases agree with TRBD1. The clonotype originates from a woman aged 40 to 55 with type 1 diabetes. CDR3 DNA sequence: TGTGCCAGCAGCTCCTCGACAGGGAGAGAGACCCAGTACTTC. Its translation is CASSSSTGRETQYF. Complete variable domain (other parts from reference TRBV7-3 and TRBJ2-5): GAGVSQTPSNKVTEKGKYVELRCDPISGHTALYWYRQSLGQGPEFLIYFQGTGAADDSGLPNDRFFAVRPEGSVSTLKIQRTERGDSAVYLCASSSSTGRETQYFGPGTRLLVL.